Listed below are T cell receptor beta chains from one sample, sequenced in a study of identical twins. One entry per CDR3 protein results from TCRdb running MiXCR on the 5' RACE reads. Here the sample spans 1.5 million to 2 million distinct CDR3 sequences, less than 35% being singletons. Sample: cord blood. The receptors originated from a newborn girl in good health. Each CDR3 is given with its conserved first and last residue. A D gene is named only where the DNA matches it firmly. For some rows the clone size is stated as once, few or many, or as a class when expanded; others skip it.

>TRBD1|TRBV10-3|.|TRBJ2-6
CAISQGQRGWGNVLTF
TGTGCCATCAGCCAGGGACAGCGCGGTTGGGGCAACGTCCTGACTTTC
>TRBD2|TRBV2|.|TRBJ2-1
CASSKTGGGQWEQFF
TGTGCCAGCAGCAAAACCGGGGGGGGCCAATGGGAGCAGTTCTTC
>.|TRBV20-1|few|TRBJ2-5
CSARALTDPQETQYF
TGCAGTGCTAGAGCCTTGACCGATCCCCAAGAGACCCAGTACTTC
>.|TRBV7-9|.|TRBJ2-1
CASTEVADYNEQFF
TGTGCCAGCACCGAGGTAGCAGACTACAATGAGCAGTTCTTC
>.|TRBV3-1|.|TRBJ2-5
CASSQSAGVYF
TGTGCCAGCAGCCAATCGGCAGGGGTGTACTTC
>.|TRBV2|few|TRBJ2-3
CASSEAPARDTQYF
TGTGCCAGCAGTGAAGCGCCAGCGAGGGATACGCAGTATTTT
>.|TRBV29-1|many|TRBJ2-7
CSAGTPGYEQYF
TGCAGCGCAGGGACACCGGGATACGAGCAGTACTTC
>TRBD2|TRBV5-1|few|TRBJ2-1
CASSKKREGRNEQFF
TGCGCCAGCAGCAAAAAGCGGGAGGGCCGCAATGAGCAGTTCTTC
>.|TRBV29-1|many|TRBJ2-5
CSVGLQPKQETQYF
TGCAGCGTGGGACTTCAGCCCAAACAAGAGACCCAGTACTTC
>.|TRBV6-2/TRBV6-3|few|TRBJ2-4
CASSLRGPEDIQYF
TGTGCCAGCAGTCTTCGGGGACCTGAGGACATTCAGTACTTC